This T cell receptor beta chain is drawn from a study of T-cell reconstitution after alpha-beta-depleted transplantation in children. V lost 4 bases and J 2 bases, leaving 18 bases between the germline ends. This CDR3 region has 16 residues. The germline V gene has CDR1 SGHDT and CDR2 YYEEEE. For TCRbeta, the library was prepared with unique molecular identifiers. TCRdb fed the PCR reads into MiXCR, producing one record per CDR3 protein. The sample has roughly 790,000 distinct CDR3 sequences; around 17% are singletons. Broader study findings: Surviving recipient T cells and intrathymic progenitors accounted for some patients' high TCRbeta diversity at day 60. Several hundred expanded graft clones reportedly supplied alpha-beta T cells about two months after transplant.

The sample holds a few counts of this clonotype. Its antigen remains unknown. V is TRBV5-6 and J is TRBJ1-2, with a possible D match to TRBD1 (5 bases). The TCR sequence derives from a male patient younger than 18 who had a stem cell transplant for acute lymphoblastic leukemia, so the T cells may come from the graft donor. This material consisted of PBMCs, mostly from graft donor cells, taken 360 days after TCRalphabeta/CD19-depleted stem cell transplant. The CDR3 spells CASSGGACLLNYGYTF. Written as DNA, the CDR3 is TGTGCCAGCAGCGGGGGTGCTTGCCTGCTCAACTATGGCTACACCTTC.